The text below deals with one T cell receptor (beta chain). This sample stems from a study of blood T cell repertoires in COVID-19. For the study at large: Collection of acute and convalescent COVID-19 samples took place in the United States, Italy and Spain.

There are 12 residues in the CDR3. The V end was cut by 1 base, the J end by 4 bases, with 4 bases between. Germline CDR1 reads SGDLS; CDR2 reads YYNGEE. TCRdb's copy holds only in-frame clones and misses some; the assay was immunoSEQ multiplex PCR. The sample holds approximately 88,000 clones; about 90% are singletons and the top ten take about 15%. The chain employs TRBV9 and TRBJ2-3; D gene ambiguous. Sequencing input: peripheral blood. The TCR originated in a male donor with acute or convalescent COVID-19. CDR3 DNA: TGTGCCAGCAGCGTACTAGCAGATACGCAGTATTTT. Its translation: CASSVLADTQYF.